Listed here are 21 T cell receptor beta chains from one sample, sequenced in a study of identical twins. TCRdb fed the 5' RACE reads into MiXCR, producing one record per CDR3 protein. The sample has 690,000 or so distinct CDR3 sequences, around 8.6% seen once; the top ten hold 0.8% to 1%. The same sample was also used in a study of yellow fever vaccine responses in identical twins.

The sequenced sample consisted of PBMCs. The receptors stem from a woman between 18 and 30 years old in good health.

The rearrangement joins TRBV28 to TRBJ1-3; D is uncertain. V was shortened by 2 bases and J by 7 bases, with 9 bases between the two germline ends. There are 13 residues in the CDR3. Germline CDR1 MDHEN, CDR2 SYDVKM. Here the CDR3 DNA reads TGTGCCAGCAGTTTAGCCCCCCGGAACACCATATATTTT. As protein: CASSLAPRNTIYF.

This clonotype was picked up many times. V gene TRBV20-1 combines with J gene TRBJ2-1; 9 bases align to TRBD2. After removal of 3 bases from V and 2 bases from J, the junction contained 2 bases not matched to a gene. Germline lookup yields CDR1 DFQATT and CDR2 SNEGSKA (reference sequence). CDR3 length: 14 residues. The CDR3 loop reads CSASSGSTYNEQFF. The CDR3 DNA reads TGCAGTGCTAGTAGCGGGAGCACCTACAATGAGCAGTTCTTC.

This clonotype came up many times. This CDR3 reads CASSSLHEQFF. CDR3 nucleotides: TGTGCCAGCAGCTCCCTCCATGAGCAGTTCTTC. This sequence joins TRBV7-2 and TRBJ2-1, with unresolved D. The CDR3 is 11 residues long. The V end lost 4 bases, the J end lost 8 bases, and 6 bases lay between the germline ends. Per the germline V gene, CDR1 is SGHTA and CDR2 is FQGNSA.

The genes are TRBV10-3 and TRBJ1-4; D remains ambiguous. This CDR3 contains 15 residues. Germline CDR1 ENHRY, CDR2 SYGVKD. V lost 0 bases and J lost 3, with 8 bases in between. In DNA form, the CDR3 reads TGTGCCATCAGTGAGTCAGGCAGGCCTAATGAAAAACTGTTTTTT. Translating gives CAISESGRPNEKLFF.

J is TRBJ2-2 and V is TRBV3-1; 10 bases line up with TRBD2. Germline assignment: CDR1 LGHDT and CDR2 YNNKEL (reference sequence). Germline trimming cut 3 bases from V and 4 bases from J; bases unmatched to any gene: 2. The CDR3 covers 15 residues. Written as DNA, the CDR3 is TGTGCCAGCAGCCATCTAGCGGGAGTCACCGGGGAGCTGTTTTTT. This gives the protein CASSHLAGVTGELFF.

This clonotype occurred a few times. This chain links TRBV29-1 with TRBJ1-2; unclear D gene. Trimming cost V 3 bases and J 7 bases, with 0 bases left between them. The CDR3 is made up of 8 amino acids. The V gene's germline CDR1 is SQVTM and CDR2 ANQGSEA. As DNA, the CDR3 is TGCAGCGTTGATGGCTACACCTTC. Protein: CSVDGYTF.

The chain has TRBV3-1 and TRBJ2-1, with D possibly TRBD2 on 6 matching bases. The V end lost 6 bases, the J end lost 7 bases, and 16 bases lay between the germline ends. The CDR3 has 14 residues. Germline CDR1 is LGHDT and CDR2 is YNNKEL (reference sequence). CDR3 in DNA: TGTGCCAGCAGACCCCCCGGGGAGGTTAATGAGCAGTTCTTC. It is translated as CASRPPGEVNEQFF.

The chain links TRBV10-3 to TRBJ2-7; TRBD1 agrees at 7 bases. J gave up 3 bases and V 6 bases, and 11 bases lay outside the gene matches. Looked up from germline, CDR1 is ENHRY and CDR2 is SYGVKD. This CDR3 comprises 15 residues. The CDR3 nucleotides are TGTGCCATCAGGGAGACAGGGTCGCTGTACTACGAGCAGTACTTC. Encoded protein: CAIRETGSLYYEQYF.

This clonotype was found a few times. The chain has TRBV6-2 or TRBV6-3 and TRBJ2-7; no firm D call. The CDR3 loop spans 12 amino acids. Deletions cut 3 bases from V and 6 bases from J, with 9 bases between. The germline V gene encodes CDR1 MNHEY and CDR2 SVGEGT. The CDR3 is CASSYRSSEQYF. For the CDR3, the DNA is TGTGCCAGCAGTTATCGTTCCAGCGAGCAGTACTTC.

This rearrangement joins TRBV27 to TRBJ2-7; the D gene is possibly TRBD1 (5 bases). The V gene's germline CDR1 is MNHEY and CDR2 SMNVEV (reference sequence). The V end lost 3 bases, the J end lost 7 bases, and 16 bases lay between the germline ends. The CDR3 length is 14 residues. In nucleotides, the CDR3 is TGTGCCAGCAGTTTTGGGGCCGGGCGTCGGGAGCAGTACTTC. It specifies CASSFGAGRREQYF.

The chain has TRBV27 and TRBJ1-5; D may be TRBD1 (5 bases). Trimming cost V 9 bases and J 4 bases, with 16 bases left between them. The CDR3 runs 14 residues. Germline V CDR1 and CDR2: MNHEY, SMNVEV (reference sequence). CDR3 sequence reads: CARSPRGGNQPQHF. As DNA, the CDR3 is TGTGCCAGGAGTCCCCGGGGGGGGAATCAGCCCCAGCATTTT.

In its sample, this clonotype was seen a few times. J is TRBJ2-1 and V is TRBV5-1; 7 positions match TRBD2. The CDR3 sequence is 14 residues long. Trimming cost V 4 bases and J 5 bases; bases outside gene matches: 6. The germline V gene encodes CDR1 SGHRS and CDR2 YFSETQ. The CDR3 bases are TGCGCCAGCAGCCCAGGACTAGAAAACAATGAGCAGTTCTTC. Translation: CASSPGLENNEQFF.

This clonotype was seen repeatedly, ten times or more. CDR3 amino acids: CASSTGVSPDTQYF. The CDR3 DNA reads TGTGCCAGCTCCACCGGGGTCTCGCCAGATACGCAGTATTTT. The V call is TRBV5-5, the J call TRBJ2-3, with D perhaps matching TRBD2 (5 bases). The ends were cut back, 7 bases at V and 4 bases at J, with 16 bases in the middle. Germline-derived CDR1 and CDR2 are SGHKS and YYEKEE (reference sequence). CDR3 length: 14 residues.

The V gene is TRBV5-5, the J gene TRBJ2-4; D perhaps matches TRBD1 (6 bases). The CDR3 consists of 13 residues. The germline CDR1 and CDR2 sequences are SGHKS and YYEKEE (reference sequence). V was clipped by 4 bases and J by 4 bases, with 9 bases between them. CDR3 nucleotides: TGTGCCAGCAGCGGCGGACAGAAAAACATTCAGTACTTC. It translates to CASSGGQKNIQYF.

The gene calls are TRBV7-3 and TRBJ2-7; 8 bases agree with TRBD1. Germline loops: CDR1 SGHTA, CDR2 FQGTGA. The CDR3 runs 15 residues. V trimming: 1 base; J trimming: 4 bases; junction bases outside the gene matches: 6. The CDR3 DNA reads TGTGCCAGCAGCTTAATTCCAGGGGGCGTATACGAGCAGTACTTC. Translated, it gives CASSLIPGGVYEQYF.

Only a few counts were recorded for this clonotype. The V call is TRBV25-1, the J call TRBJ1-2; TRBD1 matches 9 bases. Germline lookup yields CDR1 MGHDK and CDR2 SYGVNS. CDR3 length: 17 residues. V was pared by 1 base and J by 0 bases, with 6 bases of the junction left unmatched. DNA for the CDR3: TGTGCCAGCAGTGAATCTTGGGGACAGGGAGCTAACTATGGCTACACCTTC. Translated: CASSESWGQGANYGYTF.

This chain uses TRBV7-9 with TRBJ2-1; 9 positions match TRBD2. The V gene's germline CDR1 is SEHNR and CDR2 FQNEAQ (reference sequence). V lost 5 bases, J lost 9 bases, and 11 bases stayed unmatched. The CDR3 covers 15 residues. The CDR3 region has the DNA TGTGCCAGCAGCGGCGGGGGGGGGCCAGAAGGTGAGCAGTTCTTC. Its protein product is CASSGGGGPEGEQFF.

This clonotype occurred many times. The chain joins TRBV5-5 to TRBJ2-5; no clear D gene. This CDR3 has 14 amino acids. Germline-derived CDR1 and CDR2 are SGHKS and YYEKEE (reference sequence). V lost 3 bases, J lost 5 bases, and 14 bases lay in between. CDR3 sequence: CASSSDLPPETQYF. The CDR3, as DNA: TGTGCCAGCAGCTCGGACCTACCACCGGAGACCCAGTACTTC.

This clonotype was detected only a few times. The CDR3 bases are TGTGCCAGCTCACCACCGAATCTTCCCGAGCAGTACTTC. Its protein product is CASSPPNLPEQYF. The gene calls are TRBV18 and TRBJ2-7; D gene unclear. V shed 0 bases and J shed 6 bases, with 9 bases lying between them. The germline CDR1 and CDR2 sequences are KGHSH and LQKENI. The CDR3 has 13 amino acids. The full variable domain, in which reference TRBV18 and TRBJ2-7 provide the parts outside the CDR3, is NAGVMQNPRHLVRRRGQEARLRCSPMKGHSHVYWYRQLPEEGLKFMVYLQKENIIDESGMPKERFSAEFPKEGPSILRIQQVVRGDSAAYFCASSPPNLPEQYFGPGTRLTVT.

This clonotype has just a few counts. The chain recombines TRBV30 with TRBJ2-3; 7 bases align to TRBD2. This CDR3 region has 12 residues. Unmatched junction bases numbered 5, after V lost 5 bases and J lost 6 bases. Germline loops: CDR1 GTSNPN, CDR2 SVGIG (reference sequence). CDR3 in amino acids: CAWVNSGDTQYF. CDR3 sequence (DNA): TGTGCCTGGGTTAATAGCGGGGATACGCAGTATTTT.

This chain joins TRBV12-5 and TRBJ2-1; TRBD2 matches 11 bases. From germline, CDR1 is LGHNT and CDR2 FRNRAP. CDR3 length equals 15 residues. J lost 3 bases, V lost 4 bases, and 2 bases had no gene match. Here the CDR3 reads CASGSGLAGYNEQFF. The DNA of the CDR3 is TGTGCTAGTGGTTCAGGACTAGCGGGCTACAATGAGCAGTTCTTC.